These 28 T cell receptor beta chains were all obtained from the same sample, sequenced in a study of shared clonotypes between healthy human individuals. Sequenced by immunoSEQ multiplex PCR; TCRdb stores in-frame clones only, minus some. The data hold over 2,000,000 clones, with 80% to 95% observed a single time. Terminally differentiated effector memory CD45RA+ cells were excluded by CCR7 positive selection of CD45RO-negative cells. The source material was naive CD8+ T cells from PBMCs. All receptors derive from a man aged 18-30 years in good health. Some clones in this sample may be carry-over from other donors' samples.

The chain carries TRBV7-9 and TRBJ2-3, with 7 bases that match TRBD2. The V gene end was trimmed by 3 bases and the J gene end by 2 bases; junction bases not matched to a gene: 17. CDR3 length: 19 residues. Germline CDR1 reads SEHNR; CDR2 reads FQNEAQ (reference sequence). CDR3: CASSFPRPLGGRATDTQYF. CDR3 in DNA: TGTGCCAGCAGCTTTCCCAGACCCCTAGGCGGGAGAGCCACAGATACGCAGTATTTT.

This sequence joins TRBV7-8 and TRBJ2-1; 12 bases agree with TRBD2. CDR3 length: 16 amino acids. V trimming: 5 bases; J trimming: 6 bases; junction bases outside the gene matches: 8. Germline V lookup: CDR1 SGHVS, CDR2 FQNEAQ. The CDR3 spells CASSPMLAGGPNEQFF. The CDR3 DNA reads TGTGCCAGCAGCCCGATGCTAGCGGGAGGGCCCAATGAGCAGTTCTTC.

This clone was counted once. V gene TRBV30 combines with J gene TRBJ1-3; D possibly corresponds to TRBD1 (5 bases). CDR3 length: 15 amino acids. V lost 0 bases and J 1 base, leaving 10 bases between the germline ends. Germline CDR1 is GTSNPN and CDR2 is SVGIG (reference sequence). The CDR3 bases are TGTGCCTGGAGTGTACGTACAGGTTCTGGAAACACCATATATTTT. The encoded protein is CAWSVRTGSGNTIYF. The full variable domain, completed using reference TRBV30 and TRBJ1-3, is SQTIHQWPATLVQPVGSPLSLECTVEGTSNPNLYWYRQAAGRGLQLLFYSVGIGQISSEVPQNLSASRPQDRQFILSSKKLLLSDSGFYLCAWSVRTGSGNTIYFGEGSWLTVV.

This chain connects TRBV27 to TRBJ2-4; D possibly corresponds to TRBD2 (5 bases). From germline, CDR1 is MNHEY and CDR2 SMNVEV (reference sequence). V lost 0 bases, J lost 8 bases, and 14 bases lay in between. The CDR3 has 15 residues. CDR3 bases: TGTGCCAGCAGTTTATCTGGACTGTTGAATGACATTCAGTACTTC. It translates to CASSLSGLLNDIQYF.

The gene calls are TRBV7-9 and TRBJ2-2; D gene ambiguous. Germline CDR1 and CDR2: SEHNR and FQNEAQ (reference sequence). The CDR3 contains 16 residues. V lost 6 bases and J 4 bases, leaving 18 bases between the germline ends. CDR3 DNA sequence: TGTGCCAGCAGACCCCTGGGGTCTGGGGTCACCGGGGAGCTGTTTTTT. It encodes CASRPLGSGVTGELFF.

The gene calls are TRBV7-3 and TRBJ2-7; D unclear. Germline V gene sequence: CDR1 SGHTA, CDR2 FQGTGA. V lost 1 base to trimming and J lost 2 bases, with 9 bases between them. This CDR3 contains 14 residues. The CDR3 is CASSLIGGPYEQYF. The CDR3 DNA is TGTGCCAGCAGCTTAATCGGCGGCCCCTACGAGCAGTACTTC. The full variable domain, with the rest looked up from reference TRBV7-3 and TRBJ2-7, is GAGVSQTPSNKVTEKGKYVELRCDPISGHTALYWYRQSLGQGPEFLIYFQGTGAADDSGLPNDRFFAVRPEGSVSTLKIQRTERGDSAVYLCASSLIGGPYEQYFGPGTRLTVT.

The gene calls are TRBV4-2 and TRBJ2-7, with TRBD2 identical over 10 bases. The length of the CDR3 is 16 residues. The V and J ends lost 1 base and 2 bases, in that order; junction bases with no gene match: 5. Per germline, CDR1 LGHNA and CDR2 YNFKEQ. CDR3 sequence reads: CASSQGIAGGAYEQYF. The CDR3 DNA reads as TGTGCCAGCAGCCAAGGGATAGCGGGAGGAGCCTACGAGCAGTACTTC.

CDR3 in DNA: TGTGCCAGTAGGGGGACTAGCGGTATATATGATGAGCAGTTCTTC. This sequence encodes CASRGTSGIYDEQFF. This sequence joins TRBV19 and TRBJ2-1; TRBD2 agrees at 11 bases. The CDR3 runs 15 residues. The trim removed 6 bases at V and 8 bases at J, leaving 9 bases unmatched. Germline CDR1 is LNHDA and CDR2 is SQIVND (reference sequence).

The chain combines TRBV27 with TRBJ2-1; possibly TRBD2 for D (5 bases). Germline CDR1 is MNHEY and CDR2 is SMNVEV (reference sequence). V was cut by 0 bases and J by 7 bases, with 13 bases left in between. This CDR3 spans 15 amino acids. DNA of the CDR3: TGTGCCAGCAGTTTATCAAGGATGATAGCGAATGAGCAGTTCTTC. This translates into CASSLSRMIANEQFF.

To note about this clone: This sample also contains other DNA sequences that code for the same CDR3. The chain is built from TRBV5-6 and TRBJ1-5; D unclear. Trimming left V 0 bases short and J 4 bases short, with 5 bases between. The CDR3 covers 13 residues. Germline CDR1 and CDR2: SGHDT and YYEEEE. The CDR3 loop is CASSLGRNQPQHF. The DNA of the CDR3 is TGTGCCAGCAGCTTGGGTAGGAATCAGCCCCAGCATTTT. Full variable domain (rest looked up from reference TRBV5-6 and TRBJ1-5): DAGVTQSPTHLIKTRGQQVTLRCSPKSGHDTVSWYQQALGQGPQFIFQYYEEEERQRGNFPDRFSGHQFPNYSSELNVNALLLGDSALYLCASSLGRNQPQHFGDGTRLSIL.

This clone has just one count. This chain connects TRBV27 to TRBJ2-1; D not certain. Germline V lookup: CDR1 MNHEY, CDR2 SMNVEV (reference sequence). Trimming removed 4 bases at V and 10 bases at J, with 5 bases between. The CDR3 runs 10 residues. The CDR3: CASSWPEQFF. In DNA form, the CDR3 reads TGTGCCAGCAGTTGGCCCGAGCAGTTCTTC.

The rearrangement uses TRBV11-3 and TRBJ2-2, with D possibly called TRBD1 or TRBD2 (5 bases each). Germline assignment: CDR1 SGHNT and CDR2 YENEEA. This CDR3 comprises 13 residues. V was shortened by 5 bases and J by 10 bases, with 14 bases between the two germline ends. CDR3 nucleotide sequence: TGTGCCAGCAGCCAGGCCGTGGGGACGGAGCTGTTTTTT. Its protein is CASSQAVGTELFF.

The CDR3 loop is CASSIGTGPLNYGYTF. Here the CDR3 DNA reads TGTGCCAGTAGTATCGGGACAGGGCCTCTTAACTATGGCTACACCTTC. The chain is built from TRBV19 and TRBJ1-2, with TRBD1 identical over 9 bases. With V trimmed by 3 bases and J by 1 base, 6 bases remained unmatched. The CDR3 is 16 residues long. CDR1 is LNHDA, CDR2 SQIVND, per germline (reference sequence). The full variable domain, rest sourced from reference TRBV19 and TRBJ1-2, is DGGITQSPKYLFRKEGQNVTLSCEQNLNHDAMYWYRQDPGQGLRLIYYSQIVNDFQKGDIAEGYSVSREKKESFPLTVTSAQKNPTAFYLCASSIGTGPLNYGYTFGSGTRLTVV.

The rearrangement links TRBV5-4 to TRBJ1-3; 7 positions agree with TRBD1. Trimming removed 0 bases from V and 3 bases from J; junction bases left unmatched: 3. Looked up from germline, CDR1 is SGHNT and CDR2 is YYREEE (reference sequence). CDR3 length: 15 amino acids. The CDR3 coding sequence is TGTGCCAGCAGCTTGGGGCAGGGGGTTGGAAACACCATATATTTT. The encoded protein is CASSLGQGVGNTIYF.

The CDR3 nucleotides are TGTGCCAGCAGCTTGGTCCTGGGTATTGATGGCTACACCTTC. It yields the protein CASSLVLGIDGYTF. The chain has TRBV5-6 and TRBJ1-2; D gene ambiguous. Germline V gene data show CDR1 as SGHDT and CDR2 as YYEEEE. Trimming stripped 0 bases from V and 6 bases from J, with 12 bases between. This CDR3 is 14 amino acids long.

The chain joins TRBV19 to TRBJ2-7, with 8 bases lining up with TRBD2. The length of the CDR3 is 14 residues. V gave up 1 base and J gave up 5 bases; unmatched junction bases: 4. CDR1 and CDR2 from the germline V gene are LNHDA and SQIVND (reference sequence). In nucleotides, the CDR3 is TGTGCCAGTAGTATAGCGGGACTAGATAACGAGCAGTACTTC. Encoded protein: CASSIAGLDNEQYF.

The rearrangement links TRBV27 to TRBJ1-1; a weak D match, TRBD1 (5 bases). Germline loops: CDR1 MNHEY, CDR2 SMNVEV (reference sequence). There are 14 residues in the CDR3. Between the trimmed V and J ends, which lost 5 bases and 1 base, there was a span of 11 bases. In DNA form, the CDR3 reads TGTGCCAGCAGTCCCAGGGCGCGGAACACTGAAGCTTTCTTT. Encoded protein: CASSPRARNTEAFF.

The chain employs TRBV9 and TRBJ2-3; D might be TRBD2 (7 bases). With 3 bases removed from V and 7 bases from J, the gap between germline ends came to 18 bases. The CDR3 extends over 15 amino acids. Germline CDR1 is SGDLS and CDR2 is YYNGEE. CDR3 in DNA: TGTGCCAGCAGCGGCCCAGGGGAGGGCAAGAATACGCAGTATTTT. Translated: CASSGPGEGKNTQYF.

The rearrangement links TRBV4-1 to TRBJ2-7, with D unclear. Germline CDR1 and CDR2: MGHRA and YSYEKL. This CDR3 is 15 amino acids long. Trimming pared 0 bases from V and 2 bases from J, leaving 11 bases between. CDR3 sequence: CASSQEYGNPYEQYF. The CDR3 bases are TGCGCCAGCAGCCAAGAGTATGGTAATCCCTACGAGCAGTACTTC.

The gene calls are TRBV15 and TRBJ1-2; D uncertain. V shed 0 bases and J shed 12 bases, with 11 bases lying between them. The CDR3 has 12 amino acids. The germline gives CDR1 LNHNV, CDR2 YYDKDF (reference sequence). Written as DNA, the CDR3 is TGTGCCACCAGCAGAGATAGGGATACCAACACCTTC. Translation gives CATSRDRDTNTF. The whole variable domain, remainder taken from reference TRBV15 and TRBJ1-2, is DAMVIQNPRYQVTQFGKPVTLSCSQTLNHNVMYWYQQKSSQAPKLLFHYYDKDFNNEADTPDNFQSRRPNTSFCFLDIRSPGLGDTAMYLCATSRDRDTNTFGSGTRLTVV.

V and J are TRBV9 and TRBJ1-2, with D possibly TRBD1 on 5 matching bases. The V end was cut by 7 bases, the J end by 3 bases, with 13 bases between. Germline values: CDR1 SGDLS, CDR2 YYNGEE. CDR3 length: 13 residues. The CDR3 region is CASGGTNDYGYTF. For the CDR3, the DNA is TGTGCCAGCGGAGGGACTAATGACTATGGCTACACCTTC.

This clone has more than one count but fewer than ten. The chain couples TRBV2 to TRBJ1-1, with D perhaps TRBD1 (6 bases). Trimming removed 3 bases at V and 0 bases at J, with 14 bases between. Germline values: CDR1 SNHLY, CDR2 FYNNEI. The CDR3 covers 16 residues. CDR3 sequence reads: CASSEAYRAMNTEAFF. CDR3 coding DNA: TGTGCCAGCAGTGAGGCCTACAGGGCTATGAACACTGAAGCTTTCTTT.

This sequence joins TRBV10-3 and TRBJ2-1; 8 bases are shared with TRBD2. There are 18 residues in the CDR3. Looked up from germline, CDR1 is ENHRY and CDR2 is SYGVKD. J lost 4 bases, V lost 0 bases, and 11 bases had no gene match. The CDR3 DNA is TGTGCCATCAGTGAGTCGAATCCGGTAGCGGGACGATACAATGAGCAGTTCTTC. It is translated as CAISESNPVAGRYNEQFF.

This clone was picked up one time. The V call is TRBV5-1, the J call TRBJ2-7; 7 positions match TRBD1. The CDR3 is made up of 14 amino acids. Germline V gene data show CDR1 as SGHRS and CDR2 as YFSETQ. Trimming at V came to 0 bases and at J to 5 bases, leaving 5 bases not matched to a gene. CDR3 coding DNA: TGCGCCAGCAGCTTGGAGGGGGCGCTCCACGAGCAGTACTTC. Encoded protein: CASSLEGALHEQYF.

V is TRBV27 and J is TRBJ1-1; no firm D call. CDR1 is MNHEY and CDR2 is SMNVEV in the germline V gene (reference sequence). The CDR3 totals 15 residues. Between the trimmed V and J ends, which lost 5 bases and 0 bases, there was a span of 13 bases. This CDR3 is CASSVSTGMNTEAFF. In DNA form, the CDR3 reads TGTGCCAGCAGTGTCTCAACGGGGATGAACACTGAAGCTTTCTTT.

The chain uses TRBV11-2 and TRBJ2-7; no firm D call. The CDR3 length is 17 residues. V was trimmed by 2 bases and J by 7 bases, leaving 24 bases between them. Per germline, CDR1 SGHAT and CDR2 FQNNGV. Written as DNA, the CDR3 is TGTGCCAGCAGCTTATTGGCAGGCCGTGGTGGATGGAGAGAGCAGTACTTC. Amino acids: CASSLLAGRGGWREQYF. Variable domain in full (rest from reference TRBV11-2 and TRBJ2-7): EAGVAQSPRYKIIEKRQSVAFWCNPISGHATLYWYQQILGQGPKLLIQFQNNGVVDDSQLPKDRFSAERLKGVDSTLKIQPAKLEDSAVYLCASSLLAGRGGWREQYFGPGTRLTVT.

The chain has TRBV7-2 and TRBJ2-1; 7 nucleotides line up with TRBD2. Per the germline V gene, CDR1 is SGHTA and CDR2 is FQGNSA. The CDR3 is made up of 16 amino acids. V lost 0 bases to trimming and J lost 4 bases; unmatched junction nucleotides: 6. The CDR3 sequence: CASSLAGGSVYNEQFF. The CDR3 region has the DNA TGTGCCAGCAGCTTAGCGGGAGGGTCGGTTTACAATGAGCAGTTCTTC.

This clone has a single count. This chain connects TRBV4-1 to TRBJ2-1; 8 nucleotides match TRBD1. Unmatched junction bases numbered 9, after V lost 3 bases and J lost 2 bases. The CDR3 has 17 residues. Looked up from germline, CDR1 is MGHRA and CDR2 is YSYEKL. The CDR3 loop is CASSQRWTGPTYNEQFF. For the CDR3, the DNA is TGCGCCAGCAGCCAGAGGTGGACAGGGCCTACCTACAATGAGCAGTTCTTC.